Sequencing of this T cell receptor (beta chain) was carried out in a study of Graves' ophthalmopathy and Graves' hyperthyroidism (dated by TCRdb to the late 2010s). Some background on the complete study: Peripheral blood was collected at initial diagnosis, before any treatment. Following sample collection, hyperthyroidism patients were given methimazole at a starting dose of 30 mg daily, and ophthalmopathy patients were given high-dose intravenous methylprednisolone. In over 5 hyperthyroidism patients, the T-cell repertoires found in thyroid tissue were compared with those found in blood. TCR beta repertoire signatures were used to distinguish Graves' ophthalmopathy from Graves' hyperthyroidism and to predict progression to ophthalmopathy. In total, approximately 130 blood samples were TCR-sequenced: 40 to 45 ophthalmopathy, some 75 hyperthyroidism and roughly 17 hyperthyroidism-to-ophthalmopathy patients. A discovery set of 100 patients (43 ophthalmopathy, under 65 stable hyperthyroidism) was enrolled to explore V-J signatures distinguishing ophthalmopathy from hyperthyroidism. For independent validation, a separate cohort was made up of some 18 hyperthyroidism patients plus 17 patients who later progressed from hyperthyroidism to ophthalmopathy.

Here is what the overall study found, with its caveats: In validation, the model predicted ophthalmopathy progression with more than 55% sensitivity and approximately 72% specificity; some twelve predicted patients were CT-confirmed with GO in a median of approximately 6.5 months. Among expanded thyroid clonotypes with frequency above 0.001, most also showed up in blood, which suggests that blood repertoires may reflect the thyroid immune response. Ophthalmopathy was separated from stable hyperthyroidism by the 13-signature model with roughly 90% sensitivity and roughly 82% specificity in cross-validation and with 80%/75% in the test set. No statistical method was used to set the sample size in advance, and the investigators knew which group each participant was assigned to.

Ophthalmopathy patients had moderately to severely active disease, Clinical Activity Score of at least 3, NOSPECS grade of at least 4, and disease duration under 3 months. Patients were excluded if they had other autoimmune diseases, uncontrolled infections, pregnancy or lactation. Clinical symptoms, serum thyroxine, TRAb, thyroid ultrasound and orbital computed tomography were used for diagnosis. Using Ficoll-Paque density gradient centrifugation, PBMCs were isolated from about 9.4 ml of fresh peripheral blood. Total RNA was extracted with Trizol reagent and quality-checked on an Agilent 2100 Bioanalyzer. Trimming takes 1 base off V and 10 bases off J; junction bases not matched to a gene: 12. The CDR3 measures 15 amino acids from cysteine to phenylalanine. CDR3 DNA only is kept here, 45 bases in frame from base 1. The germline V gene (reference sequence) sets CDR1 to DFQATT and CDR2 to SNEGSKA.

The table lists this clonotype with a few counts. Its antigen is unknown. No clone much larger than this one lies a single base away; base qualities are absent. For repertoire sequencing, the TCR beta CDR3 regions were amplified from RNA transcripts. HTBI primers and the Qiagen OneStep RT-PCR kit were used in a first-round RT-PCR, which was followed by a second-round multiplex PCR, size selection and purification. The libraries underwent paired-end sequencing with 100 bp reads on an Illumina HiSeq2000. The study's processing was this. SOAPnuke was used for read processing, and reads with adapters, uncalled bases, a mean Phred below 15, or no exact constant-primer or identifier match were discarded. High-quality paired reads were merged with COPE v1.2.5. Each unique nucleotide sequence was treated as a clonotype, and MiTCR v1.1 was used to align the clonotypes to the IMGT TRB V, D and J references. Analysis was restricted to V-J combinations with a frequency above 0.0001, which covered roughly 99% of repertoires. For each V-J combination, a TCR clonal expansion and chaos score was defined as F50 clonal expansion divided by the chaos observed in the TCRdist matrix. Welch's t-statistics and random forest were used to narrow the features down to 10 to 15 V-J combinations, which were then fed into a naive Bayes classifier. Thyroid-blood repertoire similarity was quantified with the Morisita-Horn index. The public reads were run again by TCRdb, first through fastp at Q25 and then through MiXCR, and only productive beta chains were kept. A single entry per CDR3 protein holds the most common genes and DNA from its merged rows. TCRdb assigned the V and J calls; the authors' analysis was not used. The sample yields around 660,000 distinct CDR3 sequences; about two fifths were counted once. The ten largest clonotypes hold more than 3% of the sample.

Sequences were obtained from peripheral blood. This sequence originates from an adult man with Graves' ophthalmopathy. The sequence joins TRBV20-1 to TRBJ1-1, with 10 middle bases fitting TRBD1. The DNA sequence is as follows: TGCAGTGCTAGAGCGCCGGGACAGGGGTTTGTAGGAGCTTTCTTT. It is translated as CSARAPGQGFVGAFF.